Listed below are T cell receptor beta chains from one sample, sequenced in a study of tissue T cells after allogeneic stem cell transplantation. Method: immunoSEQ multiplex PCR; TCRdb's copy keeps in-frame clones and lacks some. The sample includes over a thousand clones, about three fifths of them seen just once. Sequencing used stomach tissue, obtained at autopsy. All receptors come from a male patient of 60 years or more with steroid-refractory graft-versus-host disease after an allogeneic stem cell transplant. A share of the T cells may be of graft donor origin. Each CDR3 is given with its conserved first and last residue. A D gene is named only where the DNA matches it firmly. The size field is filled for only some rows; it gives once, few, many or a size class.

>TRBV2|NA|NA|TRBJ2-3
CASSEGTASTDTQYF
TGTGCCAGCAGTGAAGGGACAGCTAGCACAGATACGCAGTATTTT
>TRBV5-6|TRBD2|large|TRBJ2-5
CASSLGAGGGETQYF
TGTGCCAGCAGCTTGGGGGCCGGGGGGGGAGAGACCCAGTACTTC
>TRBV14|TRBD1|large|TRBJ2-7
CASSQAWGTATYEQYF
TGTGCCAGCAGCCAAGCTTGGGGGACAGCAACCTACGAGCAGTACTTC
>TRBV5-6|TRBD1|NA|TRBJ2-2
CASSLAGGGNTGELFF
TGTGCCAGCAGCTTGGCAGGGGGCGGTAACACCGGGGAGCTGTTTTTT
>TRBV4-3|TRBD2|NA|TRBJ2-2
CASSHQRGGAGELFF
TGCGCCAGCAGCCATCAGCGGGGGGGTGCCGGGGAGCTGTTTTTT
>TRBV5-6|NA|NA|TRBJ1-5
CASSLGGRHQPQHF
TGTGCCAGCAGCTTGGGTGGTCGGCATCAGCCCCAGCATTTT
>TRBV11-2|NA|NA|TRBJ1-4
CASSPLGAGANEKLFF
TGTGCCAGCAGCCCTCTCGGGGCAGGGGCTAATGAAAAACTGTTTTTT
>TRBV6-2/TRBV6-3|NA|NA|TRBJ1-5
CASSYVGHHQPQHF
TGTGCCAGCAGTTACGTCGGACATCATCAGCCCCAGCATTTT
>TRBV12-5|TRBD1|NA|TRBJ1-4
CASGLVSGGTNEKLFF
TGTGCTAGTGGTTTGGTTTCAGGGGGCACTAATGAAAAACTGTTTTTT
>TRBV27|TRBD1|NA|TRBJ1-6
CASSFGQGNSPLHF
TGTGCCAGCAGTTTCGGACAGGGGAACTCACCCCTCCACTTT
>TRBV6-2/TRBV6-3|NA|few|TRBJ2-6
CASTYGLSGANVLTF
TGTGCCAGCACTTACGGACTCTCTGGGGCCAACGTCCTGACTTTC
>TRBV29-1|NA|once|TRBJ2-1
CSVKTGEAYNEQFF
TGCAGCGTTAAAACAGGGGAGGCCTACAATGAGCAGTTCTTC
>TRBV27|NA|NA|TRBJ1-5
CASSFRRNQPQHF
TGTGCCAGCAGTTTCCGCAGGAATCAGCCCCAGCATTTT
>TRBV12-3/TRBV12-4|NA|NA|TRBJ1-2
CASSPTWGGYTF
TGTGCCAGCAGCCCGACGTGGGGGGGCTACACCTTC
>TRBV19|TRBD2|NA|TRBJ2-7
CASRMTGTSGEEQYF
TGTGCCAGTAGGATGACCGGGACTAGCGGGGAAGAGCAGTACTTC
>TRBV12-3/TRBV12-4|NA|few|TRBJ1-1
CASMRESTEAFF
TGTGCCAGCATGCGCGAGAGCACTGAAGCTTTCTTT
>TRBV6-2/TRBV6-3|TRBD1|NA|TRBJ1-6
CASSFVQGKLSSYNSPLHF
TGTGCCAGCAGTTTCGTACAGGGGAAATTGAGCTCCTATAATTCACCCCTCCACTTT
>TRBV6-1|TRBD2|NA|TRBJ2-1
CASSGTSGGRRNEQFF
TGTGCCAGCAGTGGGACTAGCGGGGGTCGACGGAATGAGCAGTTCTTC
>TRBV4-3|NA|NA|TRBJ1-1
CASSQEGGRNTEAFF
TGCGCCAGCAGCCAAGAAGGGGGAAGGAACACTGAAGCTTTCTTT
>TRBV5-4|TRBD1|few|TRBJ1-2
CASRRDRGDIGYTF
TGTGCCAGCAGACGGGACAGGGGGGATATAGGCTACACCTTC
>TRBV19|NA|NA|TRBJ2-5
CASTVDRAAETQYF
TGTGCCAGTACCGTGGACCGAGCGGCGGAGACCCAGTACTTC
>TRBV5-1|TRBD1|NA|TRBJ1-4
CASNRGPPTTNEKLFF
TGCGCCAGCAACAGGGGACCTCCTACAACTAATGAAAAACTGTTTTTT
>TRBV6-5|TRBD1|NA|TRBJ2-7
CASTPVRTGYHEQYF
TGTGCCAGCACCCCCGTTAGGACAGGGTACCACGAGCAGTACTTC
>TRBV6-2/TRBV6-3|NA|NA|TRBJ2-5
CASSGDRWETQYF
TGTGCCAGCAGTGGCGACAGGTGGGAGACCCAGTACTTC